This TCR beta chain was documented in a study of response to subunit inactivated influenza vaccine. Regarding the study as a whole: There was a suggestion from the authors that each seasonal influenza vaccination recruits few new T cells.

V was clipped by 5 bases and J by 7 bases, with 17 bases between them. Looked up from germline, CDR1 is SGHTA and CDR2 is FQGNSA. CDR3 length equals 14 residues. In its sample, this clonotype was seen many times. Its antigen is unknown. One entry per CDR3 protein results from TCRdb running MiXCR on the RT-PCR reads. Among hundreds of thousands of distinct CDR3 sequences listed, roughly 8.2% were seen once. The rearrangement uses TRBV7-2 and TRBJ1-2; the D gene is possibly TRBD1 (6 bases). The specimen comprised PBMCs from blood, sampled around 2 years after vaccination. The source of this sequence is a man aged 50-75 years who received an inactivated influenza vaccine. In nucleotides, the CDR3 is TGTGCCAGCAGCCCCCGGGACACCGCTTTTGGCTACACCTTC. This sequence encodes CASSPRDTAFGYTF.